This T cell receptor (beta chain) came from a study of T cell repertoires in cytomegalovirus infection. Whole-study context: Matching HLA type, along with CMV infection, was indicated by public TCR beta signatures.

One entry per CDR3 protein, called by TCRdb with MiXCR from the reads. The table includes approximately 240,000 distinct CDR3 sequences, around 12% detected once. This CDR3 spans 14 amino acids. V gave up 3 bases and J gave up 2 bases; unmatched junction bases: 3. The germline CDR1 and CDR2 sequences are MDHEN and SYDVKM. Sequencing was carried out using PBMCs. The genes are TRBV28 and TRBJ1-2, with 7 bases matching TRBD1. The receptor was isolated from a human donor in good health (CMV status not recorded). Some clones in this sample may be carry-over from other donors' samples. The CDR3 nucleotides read TGTGCCAGCAGTTTTGACAGGGACAACTATGGCTACACCTTC. This codes for CASSFDRDNYGYTF.